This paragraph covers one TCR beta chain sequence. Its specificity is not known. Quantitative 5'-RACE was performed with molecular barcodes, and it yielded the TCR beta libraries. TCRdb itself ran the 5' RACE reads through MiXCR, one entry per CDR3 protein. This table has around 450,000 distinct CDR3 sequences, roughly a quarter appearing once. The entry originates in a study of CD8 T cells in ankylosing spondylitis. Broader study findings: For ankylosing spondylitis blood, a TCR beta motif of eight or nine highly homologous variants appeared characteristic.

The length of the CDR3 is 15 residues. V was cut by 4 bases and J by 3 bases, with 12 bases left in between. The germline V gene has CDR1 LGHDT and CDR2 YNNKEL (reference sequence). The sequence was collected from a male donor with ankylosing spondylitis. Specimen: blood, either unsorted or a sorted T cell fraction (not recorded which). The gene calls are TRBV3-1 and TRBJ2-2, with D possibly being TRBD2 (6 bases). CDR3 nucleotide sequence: TGTGCCAGCAGCCCGTTAAGGGACTACACCGGGGAGCTGTTTTTT. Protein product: CASSPLRDYTGELFF. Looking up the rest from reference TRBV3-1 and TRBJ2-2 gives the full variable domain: DTAVSQTPKYLVTQMGNDKSIKCEQNLGHDTMYWYKQDSKKFLKIMFSYNNKELIINETVPNRFSPKSPDKAHLNLHINSLELGDSAVYFCASSPLRDYTGELFFGEGSRLTVL.